Each of the 16 T cell receptor beta chains below was sequenced from the same sample in a study of T cell clones after liver transplantation. Sequencing used immunoSEQ multiplex PCR; TCRdb keeps in-frame clones, though not all of them. The table includes around 80,000 clones, 82% detected once. The specimen was CD4+ T cells from blood, collected around 45 months after liver transplant. These receptor sequences come from a human patient who received a liver transplant. The graft donor may account for some of the T cells.

The rearrangement links TRBV28 to TRBJ2-1; D might be TRBD2 (5 bases). V lost 6 bases, J lost 8 bases, and 23 bases lay in between. The CDR3 consists of 16 residues. Germline V gene lookup returns CDR1 MDHEN and CDR2 SYDVKM. The CDR3 DNA sequence: TGTGCCAGCAGGTCGAGGGATTCCCCACCTTTTTATGAGCAGTTCTTC. Its protein product is CASRSRDSPPFYEQFF.

This rearrangement joins TRBV2 to TRBJ1-1, with D maybe TRBD1 (5 bases). The ends were cut back, 7 bases at V and 11 bases at J, with 17 bases in the middle. This CDR3 comprises 12 residues. CDR1 is SNHLY and CDR2 is FYNNEI in the germline V gene. In DNA form, the CDR3 reads TGTGCCAGCACTCCCGGGGGGGGTTGGGCTTTCTTT. Its protein product is CASTPGGGWAFF. The variable domain in full, with the rest retrieved from reference TRBV2 and TRBJ1-1, is EPEVTQTPSHQVTQMGQEVILRCVPISNHLYFYWYRQILGQKVEFLVSFYNNEISEKSEIFDDQFSVERPDGSNFTLKIRSTKLEDSAMYFCASTPGGGWAFFGQGTRLTVV.

This clone came up a few times. The chain uses TRBV5-1 and TRBJ2-2; TRBD1 aligns across 8 bases. V lost 0 bases to trimming and J lost 6 bases; unmatched junction nucleotides: 7. The CDR3 sequence is 16 residues long. The germline V gene has CDR1 SGHRS and CDR2 YFSETQ. This chain's CDR3 is CASSLDGQGNAGELFF. CDR3 nucleotide sequence: TGCGCCAGCAGCTTGGATGGACAGGGTAATGCCGGGGAGCTGTTTTTT.

The chain carries TRBV6-1 and TRBJ1-2, with unresolved D. From germline, CDR1 is MNHNS and CDR2 SASEGT. Trimming removed 2 bases at V and 1 base at J, with 8 bases between. There are 14 residues in the CDR3. This CDR3 reads CASSEMVGNYGYTF. CDR3 DNA: TGTGCCAGCAGTGAAATGGTGGGTAACTATGGCTACACCTTC.

This sequence joins TRBV7-8 and TRBJ2-5; 10 bases fit TRBD2. This CDR3 has 18 residues. Germline V CDR1 and CDR2: SGHVS, FQNEAQ. V shed 2 bases, J shed 3 bases, and the junction held 12 bases outside the gene matches. DNA for the CDR3: TGTGCCAGCAGCTTACGACCAGCGGGAGGGGGGGGGAAAGAGACCCAGTACTTC. This translates into CASSLRPAGGGGKETQYF.

V and J are TRBV28 and TRBJ1-5; 7 nucleotides align to TRBD1. V shed 5 bases, J shed 2 bases, and the junction held 6 bases outside the gene matches. Germline V gene lookup returns CDR1 MDHEN and CDR2 SYDVKM. The CDR3 length is 15 residues. Written as DNA, the CDR3 is TGTGCCAGCAGTGCACAGGGGCTCGGCAATCAGCCCCAGCATTTT. The encoded protein is CASSAQGLGNQPQHF.

The chain uses TRBV6-5 and TRBJ2-7; 13 bases agree with TRBD2. The CDR3 runs 15 residues. V dropped 4 bases and J dropped 6; count of bases not matched to a gene: 6. Germline lookup yields CDR1 MNHEY and CDR2 SVGAGI. DNA of the CDR3: TGTGCCAGCAGTTCCGGGACTAGCGGGAAGGGCGAGCAGTACTTC. It encodes CASSSGTSGKGEQYF.

The V call is TRBV7-8, the J call TRBJ2-1, with TRBD1 as a possible D gene (5 bases). The germline CDR1 and CDR2 sequences are SGHVS and FQNEAQ. The V and J ends lost 5 bases and 4 bases respectively, with 12 bases between them. This CDR3 has 14 residues. In DNA form, the CDR3 reads TGTGCCAGCAGCCCCTCAGGGCCATACAATGAGCAGTTCTTC. Its translation: CASSPSGPYNEQFF.

CDR3 amino acids: CASSLQGDRTEAFF. In DNA, the CDR3 is TGTGCCAGCTCTCTACAGGGTGATCGGACTGAAGCTTTCTTT. This chain connects TRBV18 to TRBJ1-1, with a weak D call TRBD1 (6 bases). Trimming left V 6 bases short and J 5 bases short, with 16 bases between. The CDR3 is 14 residues long. Germline V CDR1 and CDR2: KGHSH, LQKENI.

This chain uses TRBV7-2 with TRBJ1-1; a weak D match, TRBD1 (5 bases). The CDR3 sequence is 13 residues long. Trimming removed 5 bases at V and 8 bases at J, with 15 bases between. Germline lookup yields CDR1 SGHTA and CDR2 FQGNSA. CDR3 bases: TGTGCCAGCAGCGCCCGGGACGGGGGAGAAGCTTTCTTT. It translates to CASSARDGGEAFF.

This clone was recorded only once. V usage is TRBV7-9 and J usage is TRBJ2-5; 7 bases map to TRBD2. In germline, CDR1 is SEHNR, CDR2 FQNEAQ (reference sequence). The CDR3 has 15 amino acids. With V trimmed by 0 bases and J by 4 bases, 5 bases remained unmatched. The CDR3 coding sequence is TGTGCCAGCAGCTTAGCGGGGGGGAATCTAGAGACCCAGTACTTC. Its protein product is CASSLAGGNLETQYF.

J is TRBJ2-1 and V is TRBV5-4, with 8 nucleotides matching TRBD1. The length of the CDR3 is 15 residues. The germline V gene encodes CDR1 SGHNT and CDR2 YYREEE (reference sequence). J was trimmed by 6 bases and V by 0 bases; bases with no gene match: 5. The CDR3 DNA reads TGTGCCAGCAGCTTGGAACAGGGGGTCCCCAATGAGCAGTTCTTC. Translated: CASSLEQGVPNEQFF.

The chain carries TRBV5-1 and TRBJ1-2, with a tentative D call TRBD1 (5 bases). Germline-derived CDR1 and CDR2 are SGHRS and YFSETQ. The CDR3 runs 16 residues. The ends were cut back, 0 bases at V and 8 bases at J, with 20 bases in the middle. CDR3 bases: TGCGCCAGCAGCTTGGCCGGGCGGAGGGACCAAGCGGGCTACACCTTC. Its translation is CASSLAGRRDQAGYTF.

This clone was counted once. V and J are TRBV7-6 and TRBJ1-3; D remains unclear. The V end lost 2 bases, the J end lost 2 bases, and 16 bases lay between the germline ends. Germline CDR1 SGHVS, CDR2 FNYEAQ. CDR3 length: 17 residues. This CDR3 reads CASSLFLRGKPGNTIYF. CDR3 in DNA: TGTGCCAGCAGCTTATTTTTAAGAGGGAAGCCTGGAAACACCATATATTTT.

V and J are TRBV11-1 and TRBJ2-1, with 11 bases fitting TRBD2. V lost 5 bases and J lost 8; bases outside the gene matches: 11. The CDR3 covers 16 residues. Germline V CDR1 and CDR2: SGHAT, FQDESV (reference sequence). The CDR3 coding sequence is TGTGCCAGCAGCCCGCCCGGGCTAGCGGGAGGCGATGAGCAGTTCTTC. It codes for CASSPPGLAGGDEQFF.

V and J are TRBV5-1 and TRBJ2-7, with D unresolved. Deletions cut 4 bases from V and 0 bases from J, with 14 bases between. This CDR3 contains 15 residues. The V gene's germline CDR1 is SGHRS and CDR2 YFSETQ. The CDR3 reads CASSPRQVLSYEQYF. The CDR3 bases are TGCGCCAGCAGCCCCCGCCAGGTCCTCTCCTACGAGCAGTACTTC.